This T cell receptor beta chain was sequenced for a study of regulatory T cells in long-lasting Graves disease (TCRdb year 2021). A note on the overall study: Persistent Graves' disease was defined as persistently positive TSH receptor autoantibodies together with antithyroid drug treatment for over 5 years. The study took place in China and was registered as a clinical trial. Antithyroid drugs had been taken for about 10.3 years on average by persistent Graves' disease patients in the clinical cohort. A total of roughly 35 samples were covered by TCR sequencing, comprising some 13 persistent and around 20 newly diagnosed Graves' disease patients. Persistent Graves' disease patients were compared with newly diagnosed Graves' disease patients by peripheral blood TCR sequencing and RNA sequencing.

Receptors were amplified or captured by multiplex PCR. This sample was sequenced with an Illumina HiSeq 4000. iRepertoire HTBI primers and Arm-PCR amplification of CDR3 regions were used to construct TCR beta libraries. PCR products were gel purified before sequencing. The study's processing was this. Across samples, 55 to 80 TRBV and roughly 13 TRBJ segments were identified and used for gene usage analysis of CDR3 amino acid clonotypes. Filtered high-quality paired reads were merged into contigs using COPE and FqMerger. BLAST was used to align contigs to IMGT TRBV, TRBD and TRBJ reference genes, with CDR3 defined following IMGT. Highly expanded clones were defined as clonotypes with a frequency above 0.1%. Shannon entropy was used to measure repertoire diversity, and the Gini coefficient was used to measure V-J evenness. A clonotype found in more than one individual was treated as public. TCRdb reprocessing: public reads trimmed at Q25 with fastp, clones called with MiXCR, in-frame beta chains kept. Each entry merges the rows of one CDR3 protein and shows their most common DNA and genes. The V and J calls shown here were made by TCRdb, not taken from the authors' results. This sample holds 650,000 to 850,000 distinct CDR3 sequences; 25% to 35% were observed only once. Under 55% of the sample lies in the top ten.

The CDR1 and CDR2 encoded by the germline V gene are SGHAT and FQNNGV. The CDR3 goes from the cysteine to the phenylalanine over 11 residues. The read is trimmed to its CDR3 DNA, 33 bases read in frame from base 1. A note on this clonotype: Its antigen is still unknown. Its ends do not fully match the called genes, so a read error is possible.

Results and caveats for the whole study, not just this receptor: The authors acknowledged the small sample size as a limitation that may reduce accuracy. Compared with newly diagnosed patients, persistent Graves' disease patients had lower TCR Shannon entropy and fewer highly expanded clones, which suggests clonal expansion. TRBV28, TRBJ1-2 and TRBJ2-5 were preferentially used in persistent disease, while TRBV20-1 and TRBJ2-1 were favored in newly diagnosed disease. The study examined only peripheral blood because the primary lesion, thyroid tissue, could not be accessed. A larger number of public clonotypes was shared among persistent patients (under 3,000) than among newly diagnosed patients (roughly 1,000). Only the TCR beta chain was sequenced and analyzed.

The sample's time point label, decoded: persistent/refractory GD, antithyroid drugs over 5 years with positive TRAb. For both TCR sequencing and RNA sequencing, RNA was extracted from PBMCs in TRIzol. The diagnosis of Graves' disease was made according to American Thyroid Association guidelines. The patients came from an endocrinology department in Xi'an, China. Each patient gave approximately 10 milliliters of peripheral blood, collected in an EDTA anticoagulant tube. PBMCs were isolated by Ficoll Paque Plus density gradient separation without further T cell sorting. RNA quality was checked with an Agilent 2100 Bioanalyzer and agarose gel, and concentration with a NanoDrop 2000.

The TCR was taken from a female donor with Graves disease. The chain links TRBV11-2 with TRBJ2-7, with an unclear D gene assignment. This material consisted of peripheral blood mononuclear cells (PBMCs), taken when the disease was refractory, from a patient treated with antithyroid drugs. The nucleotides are TGTGCCAGCAGCCTAGACCACGAGCAGTACTTC. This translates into CASSLDHEQYF.